Included here is one T cell receptor beta chain sequence, with context. No antigen is known for it. Its ends do not fully match the called genes, so a read error is possible. This sample is part of a study of T cells in Graves' hyperthyroidism and ophthalmopathy. Clinical symptoms, serum thyroxine, TRAb, thyroid ultrasound and orbital computed tomography established diagnosis. Study findings and constraints: The model anticipated ophthalmopathy a median about 7 months pre-onset.

TCR beta CDR3 regions were amplified from RNA. HTBI primers were employed in a first-round RT-PCR of the TCR CDR3. In TCRdb, the multiplex PCR reads were re-called with MiXCR into one record per CDR3 protein. The sample contains 400,000 to 500,000 distinct CDR3 sequences, around 15% of which appear only once. Sequencing was done on a sample of blood. The clonotype originates from a woman aged 18-29 years with Graves' hyperthyroidism.

CDR3 in amino acids: CAGSPGPSNQPQHF. The DNA for the CDR3 is TGTGCCGGTAGTCCGGGACCGAGCAATCAGCCCCAGCATTTT. The V and J genes are TRBV19 and TRBJ1-5, with a tentative D call TRBD1 (5 bases). Germline lookup yields CDR1 LNHDA and CDR2 SQIVND (reference sequence). The CDR3 spans 14 residues. Drawing the rest from reference TRBV19 and TRBJ1-5, the complete variable domain is DGGITQSPKYLFRKEGQNVTLSCEQNLNHDAMYWYRQDPGQGLRLIYYSQIVNDFQKGDIAEGYSVSREKKESFPLTVTSAQKNPTAFYLCAGSPGPSNQPQHFGDGTRLSIL.